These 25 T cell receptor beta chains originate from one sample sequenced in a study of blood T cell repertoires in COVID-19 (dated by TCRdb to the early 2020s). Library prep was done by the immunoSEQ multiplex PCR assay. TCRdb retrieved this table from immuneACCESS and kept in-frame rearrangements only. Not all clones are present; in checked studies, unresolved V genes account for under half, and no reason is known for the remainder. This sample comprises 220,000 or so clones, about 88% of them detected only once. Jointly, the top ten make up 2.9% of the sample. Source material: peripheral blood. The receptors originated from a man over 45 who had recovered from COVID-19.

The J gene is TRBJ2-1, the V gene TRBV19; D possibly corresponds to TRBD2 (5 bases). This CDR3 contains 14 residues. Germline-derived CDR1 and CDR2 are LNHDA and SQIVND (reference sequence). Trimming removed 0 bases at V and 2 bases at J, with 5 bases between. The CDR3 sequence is CASSIETTYNEQFF. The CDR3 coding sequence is TGTGCCAGTAGTATAGAGACTACCTACAATGAGCAGTTCTTC.

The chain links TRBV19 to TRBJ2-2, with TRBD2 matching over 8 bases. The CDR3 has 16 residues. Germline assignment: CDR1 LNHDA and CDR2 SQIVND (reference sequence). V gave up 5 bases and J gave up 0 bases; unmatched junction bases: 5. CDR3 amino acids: CASSPTSGPNTGELFF. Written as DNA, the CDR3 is TGTGCCAGTAGTCCAACTAGCGGCCCGAACACCGGGGAGCTGTTTTTT.

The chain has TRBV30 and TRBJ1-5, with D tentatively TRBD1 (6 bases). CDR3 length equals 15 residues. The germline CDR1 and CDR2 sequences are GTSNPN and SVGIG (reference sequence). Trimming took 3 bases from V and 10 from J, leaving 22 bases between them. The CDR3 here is CAWRLPGRGPVPQHF. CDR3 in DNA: TGTGCCTGGAGACTCCCAGGCAGGGGCCCTGTTCCCCAGCATTTT.

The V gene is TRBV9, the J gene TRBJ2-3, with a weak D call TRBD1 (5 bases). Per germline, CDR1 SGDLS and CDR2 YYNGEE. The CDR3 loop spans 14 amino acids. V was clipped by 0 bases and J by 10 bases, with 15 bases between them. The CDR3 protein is CASSVEGTTVPQYF. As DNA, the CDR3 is TGTGCCAGCAGCGTAGAGGGTACGACAGTCCCGCAGTATTTT. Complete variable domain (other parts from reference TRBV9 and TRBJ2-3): DSGVTQTPKHLITATGQRVTLRCSPRSGDLSVYWYQQSLDQGLQFLIQYYNGEERAKGNILERFSAQQFPDLHSELNLSSLELGDSALYFCASSVEGTTVPQYFGPGTRLTVL.

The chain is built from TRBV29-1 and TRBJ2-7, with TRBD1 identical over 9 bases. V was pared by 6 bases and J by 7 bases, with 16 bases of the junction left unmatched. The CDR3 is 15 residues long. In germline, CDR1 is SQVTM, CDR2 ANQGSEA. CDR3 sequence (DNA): TGCAGCGTCATGACTCGCGGCGGGACAGGGAATGAGCAGTACTTC. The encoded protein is CSVMTRGGTGNEQYF.

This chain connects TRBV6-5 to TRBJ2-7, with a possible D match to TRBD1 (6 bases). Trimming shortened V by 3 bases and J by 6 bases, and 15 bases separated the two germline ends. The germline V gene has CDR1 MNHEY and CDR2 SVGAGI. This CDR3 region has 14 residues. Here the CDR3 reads CASSYGRGSAEQYF. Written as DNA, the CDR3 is TGTGCCAGCAGTTATGGCAGGGGATCAGCCGAGCAGTACTTC.

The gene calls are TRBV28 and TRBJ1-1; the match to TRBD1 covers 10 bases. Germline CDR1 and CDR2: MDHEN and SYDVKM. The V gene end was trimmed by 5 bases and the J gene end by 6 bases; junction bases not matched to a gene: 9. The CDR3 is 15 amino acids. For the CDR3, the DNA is TGTGCCAGCAGTCCGGAGGGACAGGGGTTCCCTGAAGCTTTCTTT. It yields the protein CASSPEGQGFPEAFF.

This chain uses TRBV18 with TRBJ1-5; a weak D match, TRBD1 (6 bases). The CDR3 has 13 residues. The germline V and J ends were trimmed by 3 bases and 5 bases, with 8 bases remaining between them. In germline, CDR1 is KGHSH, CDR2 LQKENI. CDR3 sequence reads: CASSPQGYQPQHF. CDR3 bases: TGTGCCAGCTCACCCCAGGGGTATCAGCCCCAGCATTTT.

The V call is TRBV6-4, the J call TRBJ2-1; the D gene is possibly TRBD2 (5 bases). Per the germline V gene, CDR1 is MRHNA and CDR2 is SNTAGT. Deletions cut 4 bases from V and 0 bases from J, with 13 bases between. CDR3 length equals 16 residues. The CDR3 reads CASSVKAASSYNEQFF. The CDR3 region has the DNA TGTGCCAGCAGTGTCAAAGCGGCCAGCTCCTACAATGAGCAGTTCTTC.

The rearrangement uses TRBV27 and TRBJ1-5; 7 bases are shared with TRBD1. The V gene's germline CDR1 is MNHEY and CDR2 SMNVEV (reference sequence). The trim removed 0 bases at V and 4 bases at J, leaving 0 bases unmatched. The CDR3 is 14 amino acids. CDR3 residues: CASSLSRGNQPQHF. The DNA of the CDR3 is TGTGCCAGCAGTTTATCCAGGGGGAATCAGCCCCAGCATTTT.

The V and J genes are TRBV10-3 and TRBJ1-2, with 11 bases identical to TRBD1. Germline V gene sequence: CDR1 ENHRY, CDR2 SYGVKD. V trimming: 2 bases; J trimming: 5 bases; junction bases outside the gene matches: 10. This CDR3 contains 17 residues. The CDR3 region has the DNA TGTGCCATCAGTGAGCCGGACAGGGGGCGCGGGTCGTATGGCTACACCTTC. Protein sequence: CAISEPDRGRGSYGYTF.

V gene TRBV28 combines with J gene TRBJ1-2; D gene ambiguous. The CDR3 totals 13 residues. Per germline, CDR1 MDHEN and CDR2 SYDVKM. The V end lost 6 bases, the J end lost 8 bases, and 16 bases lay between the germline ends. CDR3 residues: CASRPHDRGGYTF. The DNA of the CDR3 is TGTGCCAGCAGGCCCCACGACCGCGGGGGCTACACCTTC.

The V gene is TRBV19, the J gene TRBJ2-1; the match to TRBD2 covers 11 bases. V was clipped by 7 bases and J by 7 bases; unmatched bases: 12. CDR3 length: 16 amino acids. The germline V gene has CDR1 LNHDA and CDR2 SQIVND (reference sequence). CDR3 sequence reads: CASISGSGRARNEQFF. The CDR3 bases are TGTGCCAGTATTTCGGGTAGCGGGAGGGCCAGAAATGAGCAGTTCTTC.

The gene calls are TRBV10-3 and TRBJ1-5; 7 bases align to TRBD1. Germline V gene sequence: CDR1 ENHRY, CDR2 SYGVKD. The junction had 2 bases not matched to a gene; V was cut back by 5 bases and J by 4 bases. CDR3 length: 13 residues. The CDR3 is CAISQGENQPQHF. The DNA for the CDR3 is TGTGCCATCAGTCAGGGGGAAAATCAGCCCCAGCATTTT.

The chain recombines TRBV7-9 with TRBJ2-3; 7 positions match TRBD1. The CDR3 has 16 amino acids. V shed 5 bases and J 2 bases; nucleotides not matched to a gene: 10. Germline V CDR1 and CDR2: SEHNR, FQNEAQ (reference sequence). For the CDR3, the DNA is TGTGCCAGCAGCCCCCACCCGGGACAGACCACAGATACGCAGTATTTT. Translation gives CASSPHPGQTTDTQYF.

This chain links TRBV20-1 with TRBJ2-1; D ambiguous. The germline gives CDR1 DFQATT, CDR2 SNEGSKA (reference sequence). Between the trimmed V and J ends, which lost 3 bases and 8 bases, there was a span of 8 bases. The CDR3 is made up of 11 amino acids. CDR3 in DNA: TGCAGTGCTAGTCATGAGCATGAGCAGTTCTTC. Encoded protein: CSASHEHEQFF.

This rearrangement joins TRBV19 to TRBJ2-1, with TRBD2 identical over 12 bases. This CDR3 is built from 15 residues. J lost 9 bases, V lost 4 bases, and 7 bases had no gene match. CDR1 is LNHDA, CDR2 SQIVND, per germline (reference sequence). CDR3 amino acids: CASSNLAGGPIEQFF. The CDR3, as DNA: TGTGCCAGTAGTAATCTAGCGGGAGGGCCGATTGAGCAGTTCTTC.

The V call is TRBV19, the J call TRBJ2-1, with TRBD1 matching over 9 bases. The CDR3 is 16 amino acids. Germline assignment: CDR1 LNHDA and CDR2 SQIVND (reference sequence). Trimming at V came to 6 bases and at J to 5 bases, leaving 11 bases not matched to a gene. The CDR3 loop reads CASRSITGGRNNEQFF. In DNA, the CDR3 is TGTGCCAGTAGGAGTATCACAGGGGGCAGAAACAATGAGCAGTTCTTC.

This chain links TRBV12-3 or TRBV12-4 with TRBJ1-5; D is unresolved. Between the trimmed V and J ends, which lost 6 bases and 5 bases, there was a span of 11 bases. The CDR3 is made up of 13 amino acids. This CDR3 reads CASSRTEYQPQHF. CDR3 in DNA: TGTGCCAGCAGCCGTACAGAGTATCAGCCCCAGCATTTT.

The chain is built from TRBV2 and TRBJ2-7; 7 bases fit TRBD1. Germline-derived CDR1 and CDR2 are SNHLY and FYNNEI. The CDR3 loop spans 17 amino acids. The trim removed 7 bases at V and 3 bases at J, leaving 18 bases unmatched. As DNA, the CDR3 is TGTGCCAGCAAGCCCACCCCTGGGATAGGGGGCCTCTACGAGCAGTACTTC. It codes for CASKPTPGIGGLYEQYF. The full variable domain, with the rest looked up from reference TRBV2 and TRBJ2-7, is EPEVTQTPSHQVTQMGQEVILRCVPISNHLYFYWYRQILGQKVEFLVSFYNNEISEKSEIFDDQFSVERPDGSNFTLKIRSTKLEDSAMYFCASKPTPGIGGLYEQYFGPGTRLTVT.

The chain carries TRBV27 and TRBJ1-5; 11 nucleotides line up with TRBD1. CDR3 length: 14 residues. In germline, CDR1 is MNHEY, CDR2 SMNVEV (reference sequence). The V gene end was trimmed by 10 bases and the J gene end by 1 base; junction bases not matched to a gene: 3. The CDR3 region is CATRTGGSNQPQHF. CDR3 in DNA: TGTGCCACCCGGACAGGGGGCAGCAATCAGCCCCAGCATTTT.

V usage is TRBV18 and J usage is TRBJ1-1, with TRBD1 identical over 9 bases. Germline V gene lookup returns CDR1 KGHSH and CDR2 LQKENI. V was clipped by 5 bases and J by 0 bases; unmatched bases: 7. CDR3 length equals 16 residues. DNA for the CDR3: TGTGCCAGCTCATTCCGGACAGGGGCGCTGAACACTGAAGCTTTCTTT. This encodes CASSFRTGALNTEAFF.

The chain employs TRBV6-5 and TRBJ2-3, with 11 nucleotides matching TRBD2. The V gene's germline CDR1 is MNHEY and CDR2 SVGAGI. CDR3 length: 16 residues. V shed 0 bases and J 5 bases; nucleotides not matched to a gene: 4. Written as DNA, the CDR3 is TGTGCCAGCAGTTACTCGATCCTAGCGGGAGGAGATACGCAGTATTTT. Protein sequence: CASSYSILAGGDTQYF.

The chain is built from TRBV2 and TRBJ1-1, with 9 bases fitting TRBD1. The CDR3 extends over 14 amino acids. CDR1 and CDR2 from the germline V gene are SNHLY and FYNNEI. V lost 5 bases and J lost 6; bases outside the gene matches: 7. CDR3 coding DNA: TGTGCCAGCAGTCAGGACAGGGGTGACTCTGAAGCTTTCTTT. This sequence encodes CASSQDRGDSEAFF.

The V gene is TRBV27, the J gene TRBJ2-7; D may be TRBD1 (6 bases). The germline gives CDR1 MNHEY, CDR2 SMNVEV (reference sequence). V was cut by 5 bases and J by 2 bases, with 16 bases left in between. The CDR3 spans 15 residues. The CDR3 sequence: CASSDDPGQPYEQYF. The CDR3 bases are TGTGCCAGCAGTGACGATCCGGGACAACCCTACGAGCAGTACTTC.